One sample yielded the 18 T cell receptor beta chains listed below, sequenced in a study of cytomegalovirus exposure and HLA in healthy donors. PCR primers comprised 60 Vbeta and 13 Jbeta primers. Assay used: immunoSEQ multiplex PCR; TCRdb lists only in-frame clones, some missing. The sample lists more than 85,000 clones; roughly four fifths were seen once. The material sequenced was PBMCs. These receptors were collected from a female donor in good health and CMV-seronegative.

V and J are TRBV18 and TRBJ2-5; TRBD1 matches at 8 bases. This CDR3 region has 14 residues. V lost 3 bases to trimming and J lost 3 bases; unmatched junction nucleotides: 3. CDR1 is KGHSH and CDR2 is LQKENI in the germline V gene. Here the CDR3 DNA reads TGTGCCAGCTCACCGGCGACAGGGGAAGAGACCCAGTACTTC. This encodes CASSPATGEETQYF. Full variable domain (outside the CDR3, taken from reference TRBV18 and TRBJ2-5): NAGVMQNPRHLVRRRGQEARLRCSPMKGHSHVYWYRQLPEEGLKFMVYLQKENIIDESGMPKERFSAEFPKEGPSILRIQQVVRGDSAAYFCASSPATGEETQYFGPGTRLLVL.

This chain joins TRBV4-2 and TRBJ1-2, with 10 bases that match TRBD1. Per the germline V gene, CDR1 is LGHNA and CDR2 is YNFKEQ. V was pared by 0 bases and J by 2 bases, with 3 bases of the junction left unmatched. The CDR3 sequence is 16 residues long. The CDR3 loop is CASSQDTGQGNYGYTF. The CDR3 nucleotides read TGTGCCAGCAGCCAAGATACGGGACAGGGGAACTATGGCTACACCTTC.

This clone has only a few counts. The chain joins TRBV2 to TRBJ2-2; no clear D gene. The CDR3 sequence is 14 residues long. Trimming shortened V by 1 base and J by 0 bases, and 3 bases separated the two germline ends. Germline V gives CDR1 SNHLY, CDR2 FYNNEI. CDR3 residues: CASSEGANTGELFF. CDR3 nucleotide sequence: TGTGCCAGCAGTGAAGGAGCGAACACCGGGGAGCTGTTTTTT.

CDR3: CASSPRSGTAYGYTF. Here the CDR3 DNA reads TGTGCCAGCAGTCCACGTTCCGGGACAGCCTATGGCTACACCTTC. This chain links TRBV6-4 with TRBJ1-2; 7 bases match TRBD1. V lost 5 bases, J lost 4 bases, and 10 bases stayed unmatched. The CDR3 consists of 15 residues. Germline V gives CDR1 MRHNA, CDR2 SNTAGT.

The chain links TRBV6-5 to TRBJ1-2; TRBD1 matches at 9 bases. Germline V lookup: CDR1 MNHEY, CDR2 SVGAGI. The CDR3 consists of 15 residues. The ends lost 2 bases at V and 2 bases at J; junction bases unmatched: 3. This CDR3 reads CASSYMTGGNYGYTF. The CDR3 coding sequence is TGTGCCAGCAGTTACATGACAGGGGGAAACTATGGCTACACCTTC.

The chain is built from TRBV14 and TRBJ2-7; 10 nucleotides align to TRBD2. V shed 4 bases and J 6 bases; nucleotides not matched to a gene: 12. Germline V lookup: CDR1 SGHDN, CDR2 FVKESK. CDR3 length: 16 amino acids. Written as DNA, the CDR3 is TGTGCCAGCAGCCCCCTACGGCTAGCGGGAGTGAGCGAGCAGTACTTC. Translating gives CASSPLRLAGVSEQYF.

This chain connects TRBV27 to TRBJ2-2, with 7 bases aligning to TRBD1. After removal of 7 bases from V and 3 bases from J, the junction contained 8 bases not matched to a gene. Looked up from germline, CDR1 is MNHEY and CDR2 is SMNVEV (reference sequence). This CDR3 region has 15 residues. CDR3 nucleotides: TGTGCCAGCACCCTTTTGACAGGGTACACCGGGGAGCTGTTTTTT. Its translation: CASTLLTGYTGELFF.

The chain carries TRBV7-2 and TRBJ1-1; 9 bases match TRBD1. Trimming at V came to 2 bases and at J to 7 bases, leaving 2 bases not matched to a gene. The CDR3 loop spans 13 amino acids. Germline V gives CDR1 SGHTA, CDR2 FQGNSA. CDR3 sequence reads: CASSLLDRGEAFF. The CDR3 bases are TGTGCCAGCAGCTTACTGGACAGGGGTGAAGCTTTCTTT.

This clone has more than one count but fewer than ten. V usage is TRBV6-5 and J usage is TRBJ2-7; D is perhaps TRBD2 (5 bases). The CDR3 is made up of 15 amino acids. V lost 2 bases, J lost 2 bases, and 13 bases lay in between. In germline, CDR1 is MNHEY, CDR2 SVGAGI. Written as DNA, the CDR3 is TGTGCCAGCAGTTACGGGCAGAGGGCCACCTACGAGCAGTACTTC. Translated: CASSYGQRATYEQYF.

This sequence joins TRBV7-9 and TRBJ2-1; 8 positions agree with TRBD1. This CDR3 has 13 amino acids. Germline V gene lookup returns CDR1 SEHNR and CDR2 FQNEAQ (reference sequence). CDR3 loop: CSILDRENNEQFF. The CDR3 bases are TGTTCCATCCTGGACAGGGAGAACAATGAGCAGTTCTTC.

This chain connects TRBV2 to TRBJ2-5, with TRBD1 as a possible D gene (6 bases). The J call may be faulty, since TRBJ2-7 better matches the DNA end. CDR1 is SNHLY, CDR2 FYNNEI, per germline. There are 13 residues in the CDR3. The CDR3 region has the DNA TGTGCCAGCAGCCCCGGGACAAGCTACGAGCAGTACTTC. Translation gives CASSPGTSYEQYF.

This CDR3 is CASSLGGDTQYF. CDR3 bases: TGTGCCAGCAGCTTGGGCGGAGATACGCAGTATTTT. The chain couples TRBV5-4 to TRBJ2-3; the D is unclear. Trimming took 0 bases from V and 5 from J, leaving 4 bases between them. Germline V gives CDR1 SGHNT, CDR2 YYREEE (reference sequence). This CDR3 region has 12 residues.

This clone was seen more than once but under ten times. J is TRBJ1-2 and V is TRBV6-1; D unresolved. With 6 bases removed from V and 2 bases from J, the gap between germline ends came to 13 bases. CDR3 length equals 14 residues. Germline CDR1 reads MNHNS; CDR2 reads SASEGT. The CDR3 coding sequence is TGTGCCAGCAGACCGGAGGTGGGGAACTATGGCTACACCTTC. Translation gives CASRPEVGNYGYTF.

The rearrangement joins TRBV4-1 to TRBJ2-6; D is possibly TRBD1 (5 bases). The CDR3 runs 16 residues. With 0 bases removed from V and 4 bases from J, the gap between germline ends came to 10 bases. Germline V gene sequence: CDR1 MGHRA, CDR2 YSYEKL. In nucleotides, the CDR3 is TGCGCCAGCAGCCAAGATTTCAGGGCCGGGGCCAACGTCCTGACTTTC. It translates to CASSQDFRAGANVLTF.

The rearrangement joins TRBV29-1 to TRBJ2-5; the match to TRBD1 covers 9 bases. The CDR3 loop spans 17 amino acids. The V segment lost 6 bases and the J segment 5 bases; nucleotides outside the gene matches: 19. The germline CDR1 and CDR2 sequences are SQVTM and ANQGSEA. The CDR3 nucleotides are TGCAGCGTCAAATCTCCGGGACAGGGTTTCAGGTCGGAGACCCAGTACTTC. It translates to CSVKSPGQGFRSETQYF.

This clone was detected a few times. The J gene is TRBJ2-1, the V gene TRBV4-3; 7 bases match TRBD2. The junction had 7 bases not matched to a gene; V was cut back by 0 bases and J by 8 bases. Germline V CDR1 and CDR2: LGHNA, YSLEER. The CDR3 has 15 amino acids. The DNA of the CDR3 is TGCGCCAGCAGCCAAGATTGGGTTAGCGGGTATGAGCAGTTCTTC. Translated, it gives CASSQDWVSGYEQFF.

This chain uses TRBV7-2 with TRBJ1-4, with D hard to call. V lost 5 bases and J 7 bases, leaving 8 bases between the germline ends. The CDR3 is made up of 12 amino acids. Germline lookup yields CDR1 SGHTA and CDR2 FQGNSA. CDR3 protein: CASSRDSEKLFF. In DNA, the CDR3 is TGTGCCAGCAGCCGGGATAGTGAAAAACTGTTTTTT.

The chain carries TRBV30 and TRBJ1-5; the D is unclear. V was cut by 0 bases and J by 6 bases, with 12 bases left in between. The CDR3 spans 14 residues. Germline assignment: CDR1 GTSNPN and CDR2 SVGIG (reference sequence). This CDR3 is CAWSVSNRGQPQHF. The CDR3 DNA follows: TGTGCCTGGAGTGTATCCAACCGAGGTCAGCCCCAGCATTTT.